This T cell receptor (beta chain) was recovered during a study of response to subunit inactivated influenza vaccine. TCRdb passed the RT-PCR reads through MiXCR, listing each CDR3 protein once. The profile shows about 830,000 distinct CDR3 sequences, around 20% of them singletons. Germline-derived CDR1 and CDR2 are SGDLS and YYNGEE. V dropped 0 bases and J dropped 8; count of bases not matched to a gene: 9. This CDR3 region has 16 residues. This specimen was PBMCs from blood, taken 5 to 6 days after vaccination. The TCR comes from a man aged 45-65 years who received an inactivated influenza vaccine. J is TRBJ2-1 and V is TRBV9; 9 bases fit TRBD2. The CDR3 region is CASSVGGAGGIYEQFF. The CDR3 DNA follows: TGTGCCAGCAGCGTAGGGGGAGCGGGAGGTATCTATGAGCAGTTCTTC.